This T cell receptor beta chain is from a study of OX40 agonist ivuxolimab in advanced cancers. At the level of the study: Patients received ivuxolimab, an agonistic anti-OX40 (CD134) antibody. Mean age 60 years, range roughly 20 to 85; about 85% male. Overall study results and limits: The expanded peripheral T cells' antigen specificity was not determined.

Sequenced by immunoSEQ multiplex PCR; TCRdb stores in-frame clones only, minus some. The sample consists of fewer than 65,000 clones, around 82% of them appearing once. About this clone itself: Its antigen is as yet unknown.

The germline V gene has CDR1 MNHEY and CDR2 SMNVEV (reference sequence). V was cut by 6 bases and J by 3 bases, with 9 bases left in between. This CDR3 has 13 amino acids. The sequence came from an adult with an advanced solid tumor such as melanoma, head and neck, liver or kidney cancer. This rearrangement joins TRBV27 to TRBJ1-5, with no clear D. Sequenced material: CD4+ or CD8+ T cells sorted from blood, taken in a trial of the OX40 agonist ivuxolimab. The CDR3 nucleotides read TGTGCCAGCAGGGAGGGATTCAATCAGCCCCAGCATTTT. Protein product: CASREGFNQPQHF.